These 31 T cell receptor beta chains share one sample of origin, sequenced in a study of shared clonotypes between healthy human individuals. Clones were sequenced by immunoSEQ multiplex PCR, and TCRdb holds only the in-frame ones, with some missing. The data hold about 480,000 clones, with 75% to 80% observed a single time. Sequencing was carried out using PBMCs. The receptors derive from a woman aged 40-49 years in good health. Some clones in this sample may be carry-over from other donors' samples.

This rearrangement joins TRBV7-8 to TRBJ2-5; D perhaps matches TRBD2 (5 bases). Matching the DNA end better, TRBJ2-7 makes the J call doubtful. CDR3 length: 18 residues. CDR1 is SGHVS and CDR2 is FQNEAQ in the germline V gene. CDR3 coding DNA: TGTGCCAGCAGCAGAAGCGGAGGAAGAAGTTGGGACTCCTACGAGCAGTACTTC. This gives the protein CASSRSGGRSWDSYEQYF.

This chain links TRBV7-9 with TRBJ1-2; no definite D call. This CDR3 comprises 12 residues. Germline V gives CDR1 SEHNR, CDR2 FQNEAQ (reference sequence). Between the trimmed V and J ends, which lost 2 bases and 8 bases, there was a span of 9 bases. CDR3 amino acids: CASSLNSRGYTF. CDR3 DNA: TGTGCCAGCAGCTTAAATTCCCGGGGCTACACCTTC.

The CDR3 region has the DNA TGTGCCAGCAGGGGACAGGGTGGTGAAGCTTTCTTT. Translating it yields CASRGQGGEAFF. The chain employs TRBV2 and TRBJ1-1, with 9 bases fitting TRBD1. CDR1 is SNHLY, CDR2 FYNNEI, per germline. The length of the CDR3 is 12 residues. V lost 6 bases to trimming and J lost 7 bases; unmatched junction nucleotides: 3.

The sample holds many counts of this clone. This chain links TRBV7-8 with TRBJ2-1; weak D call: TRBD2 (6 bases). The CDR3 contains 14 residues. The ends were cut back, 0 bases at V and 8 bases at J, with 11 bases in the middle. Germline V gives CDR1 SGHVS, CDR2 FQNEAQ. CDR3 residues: CASSLAPWGDEQFF. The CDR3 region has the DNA TGTGCCAGCAGCTTAGCGCCCTGGGGGGATGAGCAGTTCTTC.

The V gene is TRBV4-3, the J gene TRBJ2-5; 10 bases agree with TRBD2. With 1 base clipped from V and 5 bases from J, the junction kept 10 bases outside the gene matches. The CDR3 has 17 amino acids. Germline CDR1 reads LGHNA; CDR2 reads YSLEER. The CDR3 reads CASSQGGASGSGETQYF. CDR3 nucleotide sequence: TGCGCCAGCAGCCAAGGAGGGGCTAGCGGGAGTGGGGAGACCCAGTACTTC.

The CDR3 here is CSVGDRRKDYEQYF. CDR3 in DNA: TGCAGCGTTGGGGACAGACGGAAGGACTACGAGCAGTACTTC. This rearrangement joins TRBV29-1 to TRBJ2-7; TRBD1 matches 7 bases. The germline V gene has CDR1 SQVTM and CDR2 ANQGSEA. The CDR3 has 14 residues. Unmatched junction bases numbered 9, after V lost 4 bases and J lost 3 bases.

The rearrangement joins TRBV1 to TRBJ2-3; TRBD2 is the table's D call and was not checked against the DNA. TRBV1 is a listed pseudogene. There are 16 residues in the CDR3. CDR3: CTSRGGKRPITDTQYF. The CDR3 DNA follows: TGCACCAGCAGGGGAGGGAAGCGACCCATCACAGATACGCAGTATTTT.

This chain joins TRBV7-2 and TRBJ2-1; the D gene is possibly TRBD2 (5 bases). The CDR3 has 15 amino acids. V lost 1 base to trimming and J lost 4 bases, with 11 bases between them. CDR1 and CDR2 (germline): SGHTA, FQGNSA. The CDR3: CASSLDIGDYNEQFF. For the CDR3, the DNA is TGTGCCAGCAGCTTAGATATCGGGGATTACAATGAGCAGTTCTTC.

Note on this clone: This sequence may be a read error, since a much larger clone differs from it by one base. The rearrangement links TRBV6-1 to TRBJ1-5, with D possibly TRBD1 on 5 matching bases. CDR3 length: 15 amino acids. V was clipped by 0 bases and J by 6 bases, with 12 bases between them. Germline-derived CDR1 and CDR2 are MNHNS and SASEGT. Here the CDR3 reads CASSEASRGFQPQHF. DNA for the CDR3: TGTGCCAGCAGTGAAGCAAGTAGGGGTTTTCAGCCCCAGCATTTT.

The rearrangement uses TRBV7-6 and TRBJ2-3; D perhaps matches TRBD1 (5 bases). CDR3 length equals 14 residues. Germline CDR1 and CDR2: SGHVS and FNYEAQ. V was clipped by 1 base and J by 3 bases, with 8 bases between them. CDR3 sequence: CASSLGQQTDTQYF. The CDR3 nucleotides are TGTGCCAGCAGCTTAGGACAGCAAACAGATACGCAGTATTTT.

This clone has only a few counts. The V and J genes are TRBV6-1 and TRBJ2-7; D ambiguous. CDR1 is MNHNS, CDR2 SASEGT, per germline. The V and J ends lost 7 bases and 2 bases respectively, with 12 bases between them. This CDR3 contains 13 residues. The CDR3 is CASIPRPPYEQYF. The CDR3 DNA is TGTGCCAGCATCCCCCGGCCCCCCTACGAGCAGTACTTC.

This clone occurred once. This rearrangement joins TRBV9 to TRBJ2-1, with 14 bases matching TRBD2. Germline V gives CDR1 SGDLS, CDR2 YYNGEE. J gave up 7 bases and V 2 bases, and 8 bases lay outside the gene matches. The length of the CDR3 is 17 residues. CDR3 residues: CASSVRGLAGVQNEQFF. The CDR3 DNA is TGTGCCAGCAGCGTCCGGGGACTAGCGGGAGTTCAGAATGAGCAGTTCTTC.

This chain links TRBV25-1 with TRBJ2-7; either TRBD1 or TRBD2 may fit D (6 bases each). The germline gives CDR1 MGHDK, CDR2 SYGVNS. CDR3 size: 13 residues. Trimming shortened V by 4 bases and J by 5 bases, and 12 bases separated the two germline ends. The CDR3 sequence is CASSVGGFHEQYF. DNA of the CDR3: TGTGCCAGCAGTGTAGGGGGGTTCCACGAGCAGTACTTC.

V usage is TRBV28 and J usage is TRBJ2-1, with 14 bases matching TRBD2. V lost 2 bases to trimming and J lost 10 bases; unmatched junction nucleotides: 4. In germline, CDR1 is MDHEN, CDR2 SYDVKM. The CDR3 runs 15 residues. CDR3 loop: CASSLGTSGSLEQFF. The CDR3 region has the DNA TGTGCCAGCAGTTTAGGGACTAGCGGGAGCCTAGAGCAGTTCTTC.

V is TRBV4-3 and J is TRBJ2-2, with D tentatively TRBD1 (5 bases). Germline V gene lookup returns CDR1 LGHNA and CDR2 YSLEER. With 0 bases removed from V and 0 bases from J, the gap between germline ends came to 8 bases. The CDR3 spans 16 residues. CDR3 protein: CASSQEKGPNTGELFF. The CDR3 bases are TGCGCCAGCAGCCAAGAGAAGGGGCCGAACACCGGGGAGCTGTTTTTT.

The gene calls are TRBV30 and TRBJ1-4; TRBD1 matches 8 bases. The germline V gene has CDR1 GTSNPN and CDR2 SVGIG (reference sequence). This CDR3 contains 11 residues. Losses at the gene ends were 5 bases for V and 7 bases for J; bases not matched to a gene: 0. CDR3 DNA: TGTGCCTGGGGGACAGGTGAAAAACTGTTTTTT. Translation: CAWGTGEKLFF.

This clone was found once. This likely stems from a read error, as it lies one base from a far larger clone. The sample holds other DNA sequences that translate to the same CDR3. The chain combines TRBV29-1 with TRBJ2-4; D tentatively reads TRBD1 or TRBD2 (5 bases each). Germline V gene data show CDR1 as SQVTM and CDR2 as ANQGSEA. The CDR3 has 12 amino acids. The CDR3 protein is CSGGSGKNIQYF. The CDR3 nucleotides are TGCAGCGGGGGGAGTGGCAAAAACATTCAGTACTTT.

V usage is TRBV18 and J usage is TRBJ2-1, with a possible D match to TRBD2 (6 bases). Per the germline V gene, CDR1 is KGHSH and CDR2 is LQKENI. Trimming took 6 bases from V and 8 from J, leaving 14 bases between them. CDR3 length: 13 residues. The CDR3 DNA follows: TGTGCCAGCTCCCGGACGGAGGGCGATGAGCAGTTCTTC. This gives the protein CASSRTEGDEQFF.

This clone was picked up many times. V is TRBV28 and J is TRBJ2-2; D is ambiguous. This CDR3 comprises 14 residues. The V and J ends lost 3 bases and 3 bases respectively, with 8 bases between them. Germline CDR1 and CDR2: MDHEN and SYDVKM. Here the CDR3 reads CASSFLGYTGELFF. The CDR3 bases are TGTGCCAGCAGTTTTTTGGGTTACACCGGGGAGCTGTTTTTT.

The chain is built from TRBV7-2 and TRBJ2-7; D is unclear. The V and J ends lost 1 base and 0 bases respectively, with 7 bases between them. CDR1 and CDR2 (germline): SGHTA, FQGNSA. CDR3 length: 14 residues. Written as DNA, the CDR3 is TGTGCCAGCAGCTTAGGGTGGACCTCCTACGAGCAGTACTTC. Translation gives CASSLGWTSYEQYF.

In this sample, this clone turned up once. The CDR3 loop is CASSLGTSGSFLFF. In DNA, the CDR3 is TGTGCCAGCAGCTTAGGGACTAGCGGGAGTTTTTTGTTCTTC. The chain has TRBV7-9 and TRBJ2-1, with TRBD2 matching over 13 bases. V lost 1 base to trimming and J lost 15 bases; unmatched junction nucleotides: 6. The CDR3 length is 14 residues. CDR1 SEHNR and CDR2 FQNEAQ come from the germline V gene (reference sequence).

Written as DNA, the CDR3 is TGTGCCAGTAGTATAGAGACAGGGATGGGCGGGGAGCTGTTTTTT. Encoded protein: CASSIETGMGGELFF. This chain links TRBV19 with TRBJ2-2, with 7 bases that match TRBD1. The CDR3 length is 15 residues. Germline V gene data show CDR1 as LNHDA and CDR2 as SQIVND (reference sequence). The ends lost 0 bases at V and 7 bases at J; junction bases unmatched: 5.

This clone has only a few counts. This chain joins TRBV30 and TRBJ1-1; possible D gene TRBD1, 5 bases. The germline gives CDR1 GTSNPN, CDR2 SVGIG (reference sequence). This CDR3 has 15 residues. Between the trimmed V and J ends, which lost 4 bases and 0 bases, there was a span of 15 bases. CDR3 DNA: TGTGCCTGGAACCTGCGGTGGACAATGAACACTGAAGCTTTCTTT. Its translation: CAWNLRWTMNTEAFF.

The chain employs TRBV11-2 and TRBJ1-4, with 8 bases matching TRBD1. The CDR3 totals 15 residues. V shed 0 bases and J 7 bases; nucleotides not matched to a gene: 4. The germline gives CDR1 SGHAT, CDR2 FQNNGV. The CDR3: CASSLDSGGGEKLFF. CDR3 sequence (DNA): TGTGCCAGCAGCTTAGATTCAGGGGGCGGTGAAAAACTGTTTTTT.

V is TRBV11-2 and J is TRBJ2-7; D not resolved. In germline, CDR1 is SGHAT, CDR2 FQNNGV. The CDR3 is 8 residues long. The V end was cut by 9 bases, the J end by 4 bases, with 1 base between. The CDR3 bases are TGTGCCAGTTACGAGCAGTACTTC. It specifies CASYEQYF.

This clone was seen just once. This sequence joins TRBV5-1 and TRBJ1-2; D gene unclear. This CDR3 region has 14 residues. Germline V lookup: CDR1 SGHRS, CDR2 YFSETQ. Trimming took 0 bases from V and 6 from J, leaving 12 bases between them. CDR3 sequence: CASSLEGLKNGYTF. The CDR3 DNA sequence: TGCGCCAGCAGCTTGGAGGGCCTAAAAAATGGCTACACCTTC.

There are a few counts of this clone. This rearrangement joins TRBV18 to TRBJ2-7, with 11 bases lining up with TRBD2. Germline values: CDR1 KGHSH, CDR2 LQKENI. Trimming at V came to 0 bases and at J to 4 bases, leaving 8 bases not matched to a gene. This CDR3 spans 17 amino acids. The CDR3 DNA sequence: TGTGCCAGCTCACCACCCTGGGCTAGCGGGAGGAGATACGAGCAGTACTTC. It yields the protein CASSPPWASGRRYEQYF.

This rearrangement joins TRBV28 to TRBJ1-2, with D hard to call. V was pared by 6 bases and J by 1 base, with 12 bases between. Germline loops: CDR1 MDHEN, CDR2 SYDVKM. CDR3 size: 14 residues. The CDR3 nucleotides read TGTGCCAGCAGCTCCACCACTATTAACTATGGCTACACCTTC. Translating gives CASSSTTINYGYTF.

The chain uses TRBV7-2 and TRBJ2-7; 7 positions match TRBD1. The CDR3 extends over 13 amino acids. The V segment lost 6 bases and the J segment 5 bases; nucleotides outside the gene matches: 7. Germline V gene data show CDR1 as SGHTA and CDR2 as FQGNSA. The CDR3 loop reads CASRRQGSDEQYF. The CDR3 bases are TGTGCCAGCAGACGACAGGGTAGCGACGAGCAGTACTTC.

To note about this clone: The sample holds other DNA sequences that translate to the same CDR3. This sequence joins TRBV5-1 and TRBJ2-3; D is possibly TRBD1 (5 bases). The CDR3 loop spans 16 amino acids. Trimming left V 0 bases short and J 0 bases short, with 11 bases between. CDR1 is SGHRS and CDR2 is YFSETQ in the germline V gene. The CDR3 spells CASSLAGQGSTDTQYF. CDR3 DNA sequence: TGCGCCAGCAGCTTGGCCGGCCAGGGAAGCACAGATACGCAGTATTTT.

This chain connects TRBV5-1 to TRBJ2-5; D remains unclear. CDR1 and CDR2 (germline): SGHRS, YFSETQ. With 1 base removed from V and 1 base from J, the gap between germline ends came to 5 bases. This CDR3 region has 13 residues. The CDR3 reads CASSLFGQETQYF. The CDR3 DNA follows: TGCGCCAGCAGCTTGTTTGGCCAAGAGACCCAGTACTTC.